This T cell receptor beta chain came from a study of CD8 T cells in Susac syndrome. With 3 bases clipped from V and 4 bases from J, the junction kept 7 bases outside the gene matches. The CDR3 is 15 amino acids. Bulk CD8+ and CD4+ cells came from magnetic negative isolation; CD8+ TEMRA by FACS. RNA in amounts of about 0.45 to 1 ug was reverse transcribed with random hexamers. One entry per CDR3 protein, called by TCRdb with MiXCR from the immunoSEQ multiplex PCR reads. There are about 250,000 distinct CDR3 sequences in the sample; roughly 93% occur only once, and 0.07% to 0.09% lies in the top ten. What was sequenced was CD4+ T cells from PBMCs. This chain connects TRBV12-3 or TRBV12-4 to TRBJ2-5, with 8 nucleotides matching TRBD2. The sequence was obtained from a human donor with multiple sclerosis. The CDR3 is CASSFYAGGIETQYF. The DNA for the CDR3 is TGTGCCAGCAGTTTCTATGCGGGGGGAATAGAGACCCAGTACTTC.